This T cell receptor (beta chain) originates from a study of T cell responses to AZD1222 COVID-19 vaccine. Germline V gene lookup returns CDR1 SGHTA and CDR2 FQGNSA. This CDR3 contains 18 residues. Points from the study as a whole: The sample set comprised mostly white British donors with more females, and clonal diversity was possibly underestimated. Unmutated variant regions are reportedly the target of nearly half of TCRs that are spike-specific. Spike was spanned by vaccine-associated CD4 TCRs, which were dominant at 160-218 and 743-854.

A word on this clone: Antigen specificity is unknown.

Profiled with immunoSEQ multiplex PCR; TCRdb holds only in-frame clones, not every one. The repertoire holds roughly 93,000 clones, with 65% to 90% as singletons. This chain links TRBV7-2 with TRBJ2-3; 9 nucleotides match TRBD2. Sequenced material: peripheral blood, taken on day 0 of AZD1222 vaccination. The origin of this receptor is an adult in good health. CDR3 amino acids: CAKRGVAGAPKSTDTQYF. The CDR3 DNA reads TGTGCAAAACGGGGCGTAGCGGGGGCCCCAAAAAGCACAGATACGCAGTATTTT. The full variable domain, rest sourced from reference TRBV7-2 and TRBJ2-3, is GAGVSQSPSNKVTEKGKDVELRCDPISGHTALYWYRQSLGQGLEFLIYFQGNSAPDKSGLPSDRFSAERTGGSVSTLTIQRTQQEDSAVYLCAKRGVAGAPKSTDTQYFGPGTRLTVL.